This T cell receptor (beta chain) was recovered during a study of blood T cell repertoires in COVID-19. Assay used: immunoSEQ multiplex PCR; TCRdb lists only in-frame clones, some missing. The table lists 250,000 to 350,000 clones, 70% to 90% of them singletons, with about an eighth in the top ten. J lost 4 bases, V lost 4 bases, and 10 bases had no gene match. The CDR3 spans 16 residues. The germline CDR1 and CDR2 sequences are KGHDR and SFDVKD. Material for sequencing was peripheral blood. The receptor was isolated from a woman aged 70 to 79 with COVID-19, enrolled during active disease. This chain uses TRBV24-1 with TRBJ2-3; 7 nucleotides agree with TRBD2. CDR3 region: CATSDAGTTRSDTQYF. CDR3 nucleotide sequence: TGTGCCACCAGTGACGCCGGGACTACACGGTCAGATACGCAGTATTTT.